This TCR beta chain was recorded in a study of blood T cell repertoires in COVID-19. Whole-study context: COVID-19 samples, acute and convalescent, were from the United States, Italy and Spain.

Original data processing: The assay estimated nucleated cells by amplifying reference gene primers. Clones were sequenced by immunoSEQ multiplex PCR, and TCRdb holds only the in-frame ones, with some missing. V, J and clone size are those of that table, while D and trimming were read from the DNA. This sample has about 300,000 clones; less than 85% occur once, and the top ten carry approximately 1.9%. The CDR3 length is 15 residues. The germline CDR1 and CDR2 sequences are SGDLS and YYNGEE. The V end was cut by 0 bases, the J end by 7 bases, with 14 bases between. Cohorts were determined from participant-reported clinical history. Exposed study participants had met a COVID-19 case within 2 weeks before entry.

The specimen sequenced was PBMCs or T cells enriched from blood (not recorded which). This rearrangement joins TRBV9 to TRBJ1-5; a possible D gene is TRBD1 (6 bases). This clonotype originated in a woman aged 30 to 39 who had been exposed to COVID-19. CDR3 residues: CASSVGEGGSQPQHF. DNA for the CDR3: TGTGCCAGCAGCGTAGGAGAAGGGGGAAGCCAGCCCCAGCATTTT.